Below, 15 T cell receptor beta chains from the same sample are listed, as sequenced in a study of T cell changes during pregnancy in multiple sclerosis. Only in-frame clones appear in the TCRdb table, and some are missing; sequencing was by immunoSEQ multiplex PCR. The sample records about 40,000 clones, approximately 91% being singletons. The sequences come from CD4+ T cells from peripheral blood mononuclear cells, collected in the third trimester of pregnancy. These receptor sequences come from a female donor in good health, enrolled as a control in a pregnancy study.

The chain carries TRBV19 and TRBJ1-1; D might be TRBD1 (5 bases). V was shortened by 10 bases and J by 4 bases, with 19 bases between the two germline ends. The length of the CDR3 is 14 residues. Germline CDR1 LNHDA, CDR2 SQIVND (reference sequence). The CDR3 DNA follows: TGTGCCACCTCCCGGGGGGAGACACTCACTGAAGCTTTCTTT. This encodes CATSRGETLTEAFF.

The chain joins TRBV4-2 to TRBJ1-1; a possible D gene is TRBD1 (5 bases). The germline V gene encodes CDR1 LGHNA and CDR2 YNFKEQ. The CDR3 runs 15 residues. V was clipped by 0 bases and J by 1 base, with 9 bases between them. DNA of the CDR3: TGTGCCAGCAGCCAAGATGGGGGGTGGAACACTGAAGCTTTCTTT. Its protein is CASSQDGGWNTEAFF.

A note on this clone: One junction end does not reproduce the germline sequence, and a read error may be involved. The genes are TRBV9 and TRBJ2-7, with 7 nucleotides matching TRBD2. The CDR3 has 13 amino acids. The germline V gene encodes CDR1 SGDLS and CDR2 YYNGEE. CDR3 nucleotides: TGTGCCAGCAGCCAGCGACTAAGCGGGGAGATGAACTTC. This codes for CASSQRLSGEMNF.

This chain connects TRBV9 to TRBJ2-7; 9 bases are a match to TRBD2. The germline CDR1 and CDR2 sequences are SGDLS and YYNGEE. J gave up 2 bases and V 5 bases, and 23 bases lay outside the gene matches. CDR3 length: 20 residues. CDR3 bases: TGTGCCAGCAGTCCCGAAGATCGGCCGTATGCTAGCGGGAAAACCTACGAGCAGTACTTC. Its protein product is CASSPEDRPYASGKTYEQYF.

The V and J genes are TRBV4-1 and TRBJ1-2, with D hard to call. Germline-derived CDR1 and CDR2 are MGHRA and YSYEKL. This CDR3 is built from 14 residues. Trimming removed 0 bases from V and 5 bases from J, with 10 bases in between. The CDR3 reads CASSQDRGFYGYTF. The CDR3 DNA follows: TGCGCCAGCAGCCAAGATCGAGGGTTTTATGGCTACACCTTC.

The rearrangement links TRBV30 to TRBJ2-5, with TRBD1 identical over 7 bases. V dropped 1 base and J dropped 4; count of bases not matched to a gene: 6. The CDR3 spans 14 residues. Germline V gives CDR1 GTSNPN, CDR2 SVGIG (reference sequence). The CDR3 DNA reads TGTGCCTGGAGTGCGGGACAGATGGCAGAGACCCAGTACTTC. This gives the protein CAWSAGQMAETQYF.

The chain combines TRBV6-1 with TRBJ2-2; tentative D call: TRBD1 (5 bases). Germline loops: CDR1 MNHNS, CDR2 SASEGT. CDR3 length: 14 residues. Deletions cut 10 bases from V and 5 bases from J, with 17 bases between. CDR3 DNA sequence: TGTGCCACCCGGAGCAGGGCGCGGACCGGGGAGCTGTTTTTT. Translation gives CATRSRARTGELFF.

V is TRBV15 and J is TRBJ2-3; tentatively, D is TRBD2 (7 bases). The CDR3 contains 16 residues. Germline V gene sequence: CDR1 LNHNV, CDR2 YYDKDF (reference sequence). Trimming removed 2 bases from V and 3 bases from J, with 15 bases in between. CDR3 coding DNA: TGTGCCACCAGCAGAAAGTCTAGGGGGGGGACAGATACGCAGTATTTT. It codes for CATSRKSRGGTDTQYF. Supplemented by reference TRBV15 and TRBJ2-3, the full variable domain reads DAMVIQNPRYQVTQFGKPVTLSCSQTLNHNVMYWYQQKSSQAPKLLFHYYDKDFNNEADTPDNFQSRRPNTSFCFLDIRSPGLGDTAMYLCATSRKSRGGTDTQYFGPGTRLTVL.

The chain carries TRBV19 and TRBJ1-2, with D tentatively TRBD1 (5 bases). The germline V and J ends were trimmed by 2 bases and 3 bases, with 10 bases remaining between them. The germline V gene encodes CDR1 LNHDA and CDR2 SQIVND (reference sequence). CDR3 length equals 14 residues. CDR3 nucleotides: TGTGCCAGTAGTATAAGGGGCAGGCACTATGGCTACACCTTC. Translation gives CASSIRGRHYGYTF.

The chain combines TRBV4-1 with TRBJ1-5; D remains unclear. V dropped 4 bases and J dropped 0 bases, with 13 bases sitting between them. Per the germline V gene, CDR1 is MGHRA and CDR2 is YSYEKL. This CDR3 has 16 residues. CDR3 in amino acids: CASSPQASYSNQPQHF. CDR3 DNA sequence: TGCGCCAGCAGCCCCCAGGCGTCCTATAGCAATCAGCCCCAGCATTTT.

V gene TRBV5-1 combines with J gene TRBJ2-3; D is unresolved. Trimming left V 4 bases short and J 2 bases short, with 14 bases between. This CDR3 is 15 amino acids long. The germline V gene has CDR1 SGHRS and CDR2 YFSETQ. The CDR3 nucleotides are TGCGCCAGCAGCCCATACGCAGGCTTCACAGATACGCAGTATTTT. Amino acid sequence: CASSPYAGFTDTQYF.

The chain joins TRBV27 to TRBJ2-7, with 14 bases lining up with TRBD2. The J segment lost 0 bases and the V segment lost 5 bases, leaving 15 bases of the junction unmatched. Germline V CDR1 and CDR2: MNHEY, SMNVEV (reference sequence). CDR3 length: 20 amino acids. The CDR3, as DNA: TGTGCCAGCAGTCTTTTAGGGACTAGCGGGAGACCTCTTAACTCCTACGAGCAGTACTTC. It encodes CASSLLGTSGRPLNSYEQYF.

The chain has TRBV4-2 and TRBJ2-6; 10 nucleotides line up with TRBD1. The trim removed 4 bases at V and 1 base at J, leaving 16 bases unmatched. The CDR3 loop spans 21 amino acids. Germline-derived CDR1 and CDR2 are LGHNA and YNFKEQ. CDR3 loop: CASSRATHRDRGASGANVLTF. The CDR3, as DNA: TGTGCCAGCAGCCGAGCAACCCACCGGGACAGGGGCGCTTCTGGGGCCAACGTCCTGACTTTC.

The V call is TRBV7-8, the J call TRBJ2-3, with TRBD2 matching over 9 bases. J lost 6 bases, V lost 4 bases, and 11 bases had no gene match. CDR1 is SGHVS and CDR2 is FQNEAQ in the germline V gene. The CDR3 is 16 amino acids. For the CDR3, the DNA is TGTGCCAGCAGCTCGTTTGGGCGGGGGGGCCAGGATACGCAGTATTTT. It translates to CASSSFGRGGQDTQYF.

The chain couples TRBV2 to TRBJ1-4; possible D gene TRBD1, 6 bases. Trimming pared 5 bases from V and 7 bases from J, leaving 17 bases between. Per the germline V gene, CDR1 is SNHLY and CDR2 is FYNNEI. CDR3 length: 15 amino acids. CDR3 amino acids: CASSSQTARGEKLFF. As DNA, the CDR3 is TGTGCCAGCAGTTCTCAGACAGCCAGGGGTGAAAAACTGTTTTTT. Supplemented by reference TRBV2 and TRBJ1-4, the full variable domain reads EPEVTQTPSHQVTQMGQEVILRCVPISNHLYFYWYRQILGQKVEFLVSFYNNEISEKSEIFDDQFSVERPDGSNFTLKIRSTKLEDSAMYFCASSSQTARGEKLFFGSGTQLSVL.